The clone carrying this T cell receptor beta chain occurred a few times. Authors' data handling: Reference gene primer amplification in the assay estimated nucleated cell counts. Here immunoSEQ multiplex PCR was the method, and the copy in TCRdb shows in-frame clones only, minus some. The DNA gave D and trimming, while V, J and clone size come from that table. The data show some 160,000 clones, 85% seen once. This sample was included in a study of blood T cell repertoires in COVID-19. Participants, 18 to 89 years old, spanned fewer than 25 US areas. Allocation to cohorts depended on clinical history reported by the participants. Donors in Cohort 3 counted as recovered after two negative PCRs, clearance, or symptom resolution. Trimming stripped 2 bases from V and 2 bases from J, with 14 bases between. From germline, CDR1 is SGHRS and CDR2 YFSETQ. This CDR3 region has 15 residues.

Input material: PBMCs or T cells enriched from blood (not recorded which). The clonotype was recovered from a woman aged 40 to 50 who had recovered from COVID-19. The genes are TRBV5-1 and TRBJ2-7; D may be TRBD2 (6 bases). DNA for the CDR3: TGCGCCAGCAGCTTTGGGACTGCCGAAACCTACGAGCAGTACTTC. Its protein product is CASSFGTAETYEQYF.